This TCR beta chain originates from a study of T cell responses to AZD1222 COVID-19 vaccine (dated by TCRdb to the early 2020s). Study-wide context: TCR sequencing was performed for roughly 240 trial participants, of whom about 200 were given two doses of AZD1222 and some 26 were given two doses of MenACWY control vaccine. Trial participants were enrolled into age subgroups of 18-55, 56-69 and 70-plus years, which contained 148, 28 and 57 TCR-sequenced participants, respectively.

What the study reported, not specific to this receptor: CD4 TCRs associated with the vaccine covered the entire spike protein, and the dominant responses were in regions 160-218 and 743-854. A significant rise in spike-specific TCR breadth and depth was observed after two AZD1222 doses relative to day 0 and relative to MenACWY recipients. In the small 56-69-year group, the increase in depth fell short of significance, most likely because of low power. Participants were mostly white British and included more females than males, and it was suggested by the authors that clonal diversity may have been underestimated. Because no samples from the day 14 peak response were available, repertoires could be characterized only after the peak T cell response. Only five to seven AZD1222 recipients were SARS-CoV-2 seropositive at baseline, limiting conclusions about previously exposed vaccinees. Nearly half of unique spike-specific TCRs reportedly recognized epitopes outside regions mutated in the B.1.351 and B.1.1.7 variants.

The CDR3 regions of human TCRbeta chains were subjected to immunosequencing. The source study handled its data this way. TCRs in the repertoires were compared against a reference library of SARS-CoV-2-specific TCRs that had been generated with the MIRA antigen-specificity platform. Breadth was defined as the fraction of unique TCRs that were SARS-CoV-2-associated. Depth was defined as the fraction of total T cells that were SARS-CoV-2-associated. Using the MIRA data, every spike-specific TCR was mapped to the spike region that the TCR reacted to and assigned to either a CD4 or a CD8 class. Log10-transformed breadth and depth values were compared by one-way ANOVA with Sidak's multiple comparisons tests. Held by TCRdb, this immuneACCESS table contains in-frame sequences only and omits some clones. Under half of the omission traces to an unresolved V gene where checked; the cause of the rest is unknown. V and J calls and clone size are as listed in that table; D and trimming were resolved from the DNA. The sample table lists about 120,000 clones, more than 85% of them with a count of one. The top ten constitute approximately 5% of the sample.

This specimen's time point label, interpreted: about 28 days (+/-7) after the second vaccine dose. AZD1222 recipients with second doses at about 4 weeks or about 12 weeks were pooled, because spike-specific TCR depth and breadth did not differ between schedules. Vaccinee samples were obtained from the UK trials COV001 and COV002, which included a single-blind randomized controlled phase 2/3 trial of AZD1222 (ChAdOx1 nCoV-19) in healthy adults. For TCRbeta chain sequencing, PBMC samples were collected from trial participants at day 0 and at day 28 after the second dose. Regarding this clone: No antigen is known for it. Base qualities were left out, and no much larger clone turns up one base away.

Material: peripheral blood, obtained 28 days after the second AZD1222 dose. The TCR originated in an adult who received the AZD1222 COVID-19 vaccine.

CDR3 reads: CASRYAGADYEQYF. The bases are TGTGCCAGCAGATACGCAGGGGCGGACTACGAGCAGTACTTC. Recombination linked TRBV6-5 to TRBJ2-7; D gene: possibly TRBD1, on 6 matching bases. The cysteine opens and the phenylalanine closes a CDR3 of 14 amino acids. Just the 42-base CDR3 DNA is kept, in frame starting at base 1. For CDR1 and CDR2, the germline V gene lists MNHEY and SVGAGI. A distance of 15 bases separates the germline ends of V and J, which lose 6 bases and 3 bases respectively.